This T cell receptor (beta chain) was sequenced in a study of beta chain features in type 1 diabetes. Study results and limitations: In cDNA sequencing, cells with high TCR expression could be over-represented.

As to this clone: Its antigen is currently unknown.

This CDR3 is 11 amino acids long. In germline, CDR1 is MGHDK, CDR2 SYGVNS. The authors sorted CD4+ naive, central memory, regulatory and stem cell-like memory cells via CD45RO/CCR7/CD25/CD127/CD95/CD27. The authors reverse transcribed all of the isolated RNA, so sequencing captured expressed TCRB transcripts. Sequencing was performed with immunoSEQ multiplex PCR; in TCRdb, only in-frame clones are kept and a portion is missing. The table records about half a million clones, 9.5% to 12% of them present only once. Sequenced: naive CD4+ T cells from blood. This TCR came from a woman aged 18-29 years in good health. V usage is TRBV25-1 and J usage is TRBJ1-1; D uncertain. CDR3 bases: TGTGCGTCGGTGGGGAACACTGAAGCTTTCTTT. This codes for CASVGNTEAFF.